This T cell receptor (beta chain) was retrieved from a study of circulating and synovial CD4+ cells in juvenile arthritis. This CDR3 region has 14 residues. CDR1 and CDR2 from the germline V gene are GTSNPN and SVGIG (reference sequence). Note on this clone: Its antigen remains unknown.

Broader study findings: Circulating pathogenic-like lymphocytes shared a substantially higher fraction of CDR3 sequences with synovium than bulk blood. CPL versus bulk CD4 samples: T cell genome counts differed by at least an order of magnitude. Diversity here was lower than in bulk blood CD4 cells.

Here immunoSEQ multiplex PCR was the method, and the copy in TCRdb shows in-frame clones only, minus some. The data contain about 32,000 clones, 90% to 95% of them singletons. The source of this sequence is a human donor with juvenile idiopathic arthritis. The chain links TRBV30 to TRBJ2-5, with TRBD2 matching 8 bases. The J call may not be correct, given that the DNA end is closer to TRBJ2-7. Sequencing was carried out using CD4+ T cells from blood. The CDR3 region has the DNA TGTGCCTGGACTCGGACGGGAGGGCCCTACGAGCAGTACTTC. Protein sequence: CAWTRTGGPYEQYF.